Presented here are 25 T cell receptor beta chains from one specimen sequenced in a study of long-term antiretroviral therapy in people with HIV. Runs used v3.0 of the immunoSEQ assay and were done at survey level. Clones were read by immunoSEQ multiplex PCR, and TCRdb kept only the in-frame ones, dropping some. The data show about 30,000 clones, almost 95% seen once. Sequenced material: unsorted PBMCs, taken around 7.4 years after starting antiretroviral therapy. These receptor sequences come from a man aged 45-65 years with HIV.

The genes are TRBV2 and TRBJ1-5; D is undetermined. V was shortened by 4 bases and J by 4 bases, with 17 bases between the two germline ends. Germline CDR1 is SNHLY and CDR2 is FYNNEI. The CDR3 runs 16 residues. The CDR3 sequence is CASSAMAYQNNQPQHF. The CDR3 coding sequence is TGTGCCAGCAGTGCGATGGCCTACCAGAATAATCAGCCCCAGCATTTT.

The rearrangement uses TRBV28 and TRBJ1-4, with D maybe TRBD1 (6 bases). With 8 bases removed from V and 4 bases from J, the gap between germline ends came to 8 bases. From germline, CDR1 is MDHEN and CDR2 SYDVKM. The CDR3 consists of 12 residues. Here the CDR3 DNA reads TGTGCCAGCCGGACAGATAATGAAAAACTGTTTTTT. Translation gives CASRTDNEKLFF.

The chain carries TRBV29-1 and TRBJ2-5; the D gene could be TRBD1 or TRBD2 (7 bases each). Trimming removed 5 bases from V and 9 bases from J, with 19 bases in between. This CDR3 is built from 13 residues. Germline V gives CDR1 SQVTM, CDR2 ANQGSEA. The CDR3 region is CSVQGEGVVAQYF. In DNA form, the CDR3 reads TGCAGCGTTCAGGGGGAGGGCGTGGTGGCCCAGTACTTC.

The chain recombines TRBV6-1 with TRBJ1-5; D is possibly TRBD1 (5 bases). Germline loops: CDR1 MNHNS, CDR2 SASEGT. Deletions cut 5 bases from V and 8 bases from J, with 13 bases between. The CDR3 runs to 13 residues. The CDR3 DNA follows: TGTGCCAGCAGTTTGACACCGGGGGAGCCCCAGCATTTT. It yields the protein CASSLTPGEPQHF.

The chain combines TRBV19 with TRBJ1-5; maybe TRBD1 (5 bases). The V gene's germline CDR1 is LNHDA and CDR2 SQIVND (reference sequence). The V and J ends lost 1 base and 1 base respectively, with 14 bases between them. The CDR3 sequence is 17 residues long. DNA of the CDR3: TGTGCCAGTAGTATAGTTCGAGCAGGGAGAAGCAATCAGCCCCAGCATTTT. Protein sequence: CASSIVRAGRSNQPQHF.

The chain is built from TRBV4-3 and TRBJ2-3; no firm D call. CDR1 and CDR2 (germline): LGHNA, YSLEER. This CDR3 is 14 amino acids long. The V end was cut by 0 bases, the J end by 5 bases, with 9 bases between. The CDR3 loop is CASSQESPGDTQYF. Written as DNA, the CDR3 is TGCGCCAGCAGCCAAGAAAGTCCTGGAGATACGCAGTATTTT.

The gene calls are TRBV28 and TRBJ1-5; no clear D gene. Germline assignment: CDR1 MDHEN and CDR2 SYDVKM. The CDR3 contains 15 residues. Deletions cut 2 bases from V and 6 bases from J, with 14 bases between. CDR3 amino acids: CASSLPGSGGQPQHF. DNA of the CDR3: TGTGCCAGCAGTTTACCCGGGTCGGGAGGTCAGCCCCAGCATTTT.

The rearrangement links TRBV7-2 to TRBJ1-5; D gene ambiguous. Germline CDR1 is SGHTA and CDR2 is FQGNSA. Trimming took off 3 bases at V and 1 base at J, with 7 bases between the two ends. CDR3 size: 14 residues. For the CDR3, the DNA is TGTGCCAGCAGCTTGGGGTGGAGCAATCAGCCCCAGCATTTT. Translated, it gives CASSLGWSNQPQHF.

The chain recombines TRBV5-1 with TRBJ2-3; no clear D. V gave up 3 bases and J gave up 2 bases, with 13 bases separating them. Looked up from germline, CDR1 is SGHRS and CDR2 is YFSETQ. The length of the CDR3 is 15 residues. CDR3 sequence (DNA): TGCGCCAGCAGCTCCCTGAACAGCCCCACAGATACGCAGTATTTT. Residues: CASSSLNSPTDTQYF.

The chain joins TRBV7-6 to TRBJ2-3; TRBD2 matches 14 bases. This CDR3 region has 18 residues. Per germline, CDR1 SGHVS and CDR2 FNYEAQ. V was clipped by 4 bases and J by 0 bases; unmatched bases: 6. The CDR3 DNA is TGTGCCAGCAGCTCGGGACTAGCGGGGGCCACCAGCACAGATACGCAGTATTTT. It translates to CASSSGLAGATSTDTQYF.

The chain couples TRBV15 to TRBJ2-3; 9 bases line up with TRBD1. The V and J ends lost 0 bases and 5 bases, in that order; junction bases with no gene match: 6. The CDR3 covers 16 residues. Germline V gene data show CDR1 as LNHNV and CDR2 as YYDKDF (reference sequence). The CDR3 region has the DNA TGTGCCACCAGCAGAGATAAGGGACAGGGCCTAGATACGCAGTATTTT. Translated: CATSRDKGQGLDTQYF.

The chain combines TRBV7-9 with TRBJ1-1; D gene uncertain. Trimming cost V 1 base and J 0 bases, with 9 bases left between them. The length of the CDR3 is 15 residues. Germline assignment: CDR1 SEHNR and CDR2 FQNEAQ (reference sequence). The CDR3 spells CASSLDLWMNTEAFF. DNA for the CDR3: TGTGCCAGCAGCTTAGATCTATGGATGAACACTGAAGCTTTCTTT.

The CDR3 DNA is TGTGCCAGCAGTTTCTCACCGGGACTAGCGGGGGGGCGACAGTACTTC. This codes for CASSFSPGLAGGRQYF. The chain is built from TRBV27 and TRBJ2-7, with 16 positions matching TRBD2. The CDR3 totals 16 residues. Germline values: CDR1 MNHEY, CDR2 SMNVEV (reference sequence). V lost 3 bases and J lost 10; bases outside the gene matches: 9.

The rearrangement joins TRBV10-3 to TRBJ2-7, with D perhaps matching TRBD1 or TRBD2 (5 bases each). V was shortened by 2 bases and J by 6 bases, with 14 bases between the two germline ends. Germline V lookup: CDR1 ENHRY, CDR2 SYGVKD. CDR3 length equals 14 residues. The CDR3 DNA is TGTGCCATCAGTGAGCCCGGGCTGGGACGCGAGCAGTACTTC. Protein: CAISEPGLGREQYF.

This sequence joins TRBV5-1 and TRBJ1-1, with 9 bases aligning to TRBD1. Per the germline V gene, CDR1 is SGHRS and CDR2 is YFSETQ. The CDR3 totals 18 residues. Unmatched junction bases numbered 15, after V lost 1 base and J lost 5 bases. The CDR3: CASSLREWDRARVTEAFF. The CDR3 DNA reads TGCGCCAGCAGCTTGAGGGAGTGGGACAGGGCGAGGGTAACTGAAGCTTTCTTT.

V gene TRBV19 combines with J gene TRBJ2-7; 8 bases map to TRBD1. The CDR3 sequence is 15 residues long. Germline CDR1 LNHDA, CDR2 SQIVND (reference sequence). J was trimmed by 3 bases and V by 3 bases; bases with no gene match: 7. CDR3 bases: TGTGCCAGTAGTATGGTTGGACAGGGAAACTACGAGCAGTACTTC. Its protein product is CASSMVGQGNYEQYF.

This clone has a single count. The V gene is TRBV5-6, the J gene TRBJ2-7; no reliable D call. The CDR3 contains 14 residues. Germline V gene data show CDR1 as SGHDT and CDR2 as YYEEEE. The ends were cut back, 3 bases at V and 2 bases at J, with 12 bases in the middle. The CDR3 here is CASSYLNPPYEQYF. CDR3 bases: TGTGCCAGCAGCTACTTGAATCCCCCCTACGAGCAGTACTTC.

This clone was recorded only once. CDR3 DNA sequence: TGTGCCAGCAGTTATCAAGGGGATAGTGGCTACACCTTC. It encodes CASSYQGDSGYTF. The genes are TRBV6-5 and TRBJ1-2; TRBD1 might be the D (5 bases). This CDR3 spans 13 amino acids. CDR1 is MNHEY, CDR2 SVGAGI, per germline. Trimming shortened V by 3 bases and J by 7 bases, and 12 bases separated the two germline ends.

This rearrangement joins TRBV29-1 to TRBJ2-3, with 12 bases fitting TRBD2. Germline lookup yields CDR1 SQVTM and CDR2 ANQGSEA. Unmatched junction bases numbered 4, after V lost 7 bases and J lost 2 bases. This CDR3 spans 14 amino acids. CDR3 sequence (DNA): TGCAGCGCCAGGACTAGCGGGAACACAGATACGCAGTATTTT. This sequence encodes CSARTSGNTDTQYF.

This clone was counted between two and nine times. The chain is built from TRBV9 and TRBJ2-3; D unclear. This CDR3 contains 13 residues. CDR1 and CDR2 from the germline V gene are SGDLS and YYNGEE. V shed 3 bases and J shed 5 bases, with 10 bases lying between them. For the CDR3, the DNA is TGTGCCAGCAGCGCGCCCGTGGGAGATACGCAGTATTTT. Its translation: CASSAPVGDTQYF.

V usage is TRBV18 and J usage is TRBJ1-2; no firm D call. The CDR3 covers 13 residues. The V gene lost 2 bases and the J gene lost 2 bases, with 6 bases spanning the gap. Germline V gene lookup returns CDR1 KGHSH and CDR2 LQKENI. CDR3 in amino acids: CASSPNRNYGYTF. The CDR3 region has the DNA TGTGCCAGCTCACCAAACAGAAACTATGGCTACACCTTC.

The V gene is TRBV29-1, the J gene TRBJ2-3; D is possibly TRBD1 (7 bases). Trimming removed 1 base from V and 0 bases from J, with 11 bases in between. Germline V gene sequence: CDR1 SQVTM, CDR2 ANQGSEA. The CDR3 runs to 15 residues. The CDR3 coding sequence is TGCAGCGTTGAAGGGCGGGACAGCAGCACAGATACGCAGTATTTT. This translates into CSVEGRDSSTDTQYF.

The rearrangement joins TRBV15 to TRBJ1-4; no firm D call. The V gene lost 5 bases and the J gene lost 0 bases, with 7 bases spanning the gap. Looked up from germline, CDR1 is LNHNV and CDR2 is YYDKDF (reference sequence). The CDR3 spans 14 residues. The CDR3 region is CATSRRATNEKLFF. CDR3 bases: TGTGCCACCAGCCGTCGAGCAACTAATGAAAAACTGTTTTTT.

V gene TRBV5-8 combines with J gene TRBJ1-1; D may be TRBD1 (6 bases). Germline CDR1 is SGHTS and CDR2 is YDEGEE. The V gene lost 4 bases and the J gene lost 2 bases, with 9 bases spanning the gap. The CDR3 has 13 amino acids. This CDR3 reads CASSRTVNTEAFF. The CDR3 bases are TGTGCCAGCAGCAGGACAGTAAACACTGAAGCTTTCTTT.

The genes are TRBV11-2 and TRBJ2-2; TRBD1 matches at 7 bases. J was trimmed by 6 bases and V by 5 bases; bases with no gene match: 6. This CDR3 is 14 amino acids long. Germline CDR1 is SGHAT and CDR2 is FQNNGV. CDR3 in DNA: TGTGCCAGCAGCCCAAGACAGGGTCCCGGGGAGCTGTTTTTT. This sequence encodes CASSPRQGPGELFF.